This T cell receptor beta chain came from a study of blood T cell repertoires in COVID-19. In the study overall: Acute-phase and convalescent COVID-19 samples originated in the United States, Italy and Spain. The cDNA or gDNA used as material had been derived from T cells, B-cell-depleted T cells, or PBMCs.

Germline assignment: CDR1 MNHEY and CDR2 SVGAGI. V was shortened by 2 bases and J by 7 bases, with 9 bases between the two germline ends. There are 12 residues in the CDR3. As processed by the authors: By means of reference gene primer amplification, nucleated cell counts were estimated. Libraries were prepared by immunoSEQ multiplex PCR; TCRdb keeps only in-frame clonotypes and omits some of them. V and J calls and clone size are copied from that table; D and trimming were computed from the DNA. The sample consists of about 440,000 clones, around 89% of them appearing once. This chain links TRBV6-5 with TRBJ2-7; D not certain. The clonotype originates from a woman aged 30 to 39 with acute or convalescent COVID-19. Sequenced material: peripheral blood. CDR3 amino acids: CASSYDADEQYF. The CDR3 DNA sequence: TGTGCCAGCAGTTACGACGCGGATGAGCAGTACTTC.